Included here is one T cell receptor (beta chain) sequence, with context. The antigen is not known. Presence of unique molecular identifiers characterized the TCR beta cDNA libraries. cDNA molecules numbering around 500,000 came from roughly 1.1 to 9.2 million T cells. TCRdb called the PCR reads again in MiXCR, with one record for every CDR3 protein. Here the sample spans fewer than 850,000 distinct CDR3 sequences, 25% to 30% being singletons. The sample comes from a study of post-analysis software for immune sequencing data. Overall study context: Both relapsing-remitting and secondary progressive multiple sclerosis featured among the disease courses, as did progressive-relapsing multiple sclerosis. General observations from the study: Samples made in the same batch grouped tightly together by F measure. When patients were compared with controls, about five TRBV segments were more frequent, TRBV5-6, TRBV5-1 and TRBV20-1 among them.

The germline V gene encodes CDR1 MDHEN and CDR2 SYDVKM. The CDR3 sequence is 15 residues long. Trimming removed 7 bases at V and 2 bases at J, with 18 bases between. The TCR was taken from a girl under 18 with multiple sclerosis. Input material: blood. This chain connects TRBV28 to TRBJ2-7, with D perhaps TRBD1 or TRBD2 (5 bases each). CDR3 nucleotides: TGTGCCAGCACCACCTTTGGGACGGGGACCTACGAGCAGTACTTC. This encodes CASTTFGTGTYEQYF.